This T cell receptor (beta chain) comes out of a study of T cells in tumors after PD-1 blockade. On the study more broadly: During anti-PD-1 treatment, some patients continued daily vismodegib 150 mg.

A few counts support this clone. V was trimmed by 5 bases and J by 3 bases, leaving 14 bases between them. Germline assignment: CDR1 SGHTA and CDR2 FQGNSA. CDR3 length: 14 residues. Generated by immunoSEQ multiplex PCR, the TCRdb table keeps only in-frame clones and is missing some. The sample lists more than 6,500 clones, 65% to 70% occurring once. Sequencing was performed on tumor tissue, taken after anti-PD-1 treatment. The rearrangement joins TRBV7-2 to TRBJ2-7; tentatively, D is TRBD2 (6 bases). The TCR was taken from a human donor with basal cell carcinoma. Written as DNA, the CDR3 is TGTGCCAGCAGCCCTGGTCTAGCGCACTACGAGCAGTACTTC. Translated, it gives CASSPGLAHYEQYF.